These T cell receptor beta chains were read from a single sample in a study of memory CD4+ T cells and cytomegalovirus serostatus. Here immunoSEQ multiplex PCR was the method, and the copy in TCRdb shows in-frame clones only, minus some. The sample has about 48,000 clones; 78% are singletons. Input material: memory CD4+ T cells from blood. Receptors were obtained from an adult in good health and CMV-seronegative. Each CDR3 is given with its conserved first and last residue. Each record gives: V gene, D gene, J gene, clone size, CDR3 length, CDR3 DNA, CDR3 protein. The D gene is left open where the match is weak. Size tells how often a clone was seen (once, few, many) or the class of an expanded clone, and some rows leave it out.

v_gene: TRBV5-1; d_gene: .; j_gene: TRBJ2-1; abundance: .; len: 15; CDR3nt: TGCGCCAGCAGCTTGGGGGCCTTCTCCTACAATGAGCAGTTCTTC; CDR3aa: CASSLGAFSYNEQFF
v_gene: TRBV2; d_gene: .; j_gene: TRBJ1-5; abundance: .; len: 13; CDR3nt: TGTGCCAGCAGTGAAGACACCAATCAGCCCCAGCATTTT; CDR3aa: CASSEDTNQPQHF
v_gene: TRBV28; d_gene: .; j_gene: TRBJ1-4; abundance: .; len: 14; CDR3nt: TGTGCCAGTGGTATGGAGGGGAGTAATGAAAAACTGTTTTTT; CDR3aa: CASGMEGSNEKLFF
v_gene: TRBV6-1; d_gene: .; j_gene: TRBJ2-1; abundance: .; len: 16; CDR3nt: TGTGCCAGCAGTGACCCGGGGCGGGGCTCCTACAATGAGCAGTTCTTC; CDR3aa: CASSDPGRGSYNEQFF
v_gene: TRBV7-9; d_gene: .; j_gene: TRBJ2-3; abundance: .; len: 13; CDR3nt: TGTGCCAGCAGCTCTATCGGCACAGATACGCAGTATTTT; CDR3aa: CASSSIGTDTQYF
v_gene: TRBV28; d_gene: .; j_gene: TRBJ1-3; abundance: .; len: 14; CDR3nt: TGTGCCAGCAGTTTCACGAGCTCTGGAAACACCATATATTTT; CDR3aa: CASSFTSSGNTIYF
v_gene: TRBV7-5; d_gene: .; j_gene: TRBJ2-2; abundance: .; len: 18; CDR3nt: TGTGTCAGAAGCTTACCCGTCGACAGGGGGCAGGACACCGGGGAGCTGTTTTTT; CDR3aa: CVRSLPVDRGQDTGELFF
v_gene: TRBV2; d_gene: .; j_gene: TRBJ2-2; abundance: .; len: 15; CDR3nt: TGTGCCAGCAGTGAAGCGATAAAGGGCAGAGGGGAGCTGTTTTTT; CDR3aa: CASSEAIKGRGELFF
v_gene: TRBV30; d_gene: .; j_gene: TRBJ2-5; abundance: .; len: 13; CDR3nt: TGTGCCTGGACCGGGCAGGGACAAGAGACCCAGTACTTC; CDR3aa: CAWTGQGQETQYF
v_gene: TRBV10-3; d_gene: TRBD1; j_gene: TRBJ2-1; abundance: .; len: 15; CDR3nt: TGTGCCATCAGAGGGGCCGTCGGGGACAGGGGTGAGCAGTTCTTC; CDR3aa: CAIRGAVGDRGEQFF
v_gene: TRBV18; d_gene: .; j_gene: TRBJ2-7; abundance: .; len: 16; CDR3nt: TGTGCCAGCTCACCCCGAGGGGGGGGAAGCTCCTACGAGCAGTACTTC; CDR3aa: CASSPRGGGSSYEQYF
v_gene: TRBV5-6; d_gene: TRBD1; j_gene: TRBJ2-1; abundance: .; len: 16; CDR3nt: TGTGCCAGCAGCTTCCTTACGGGACAGGGAGTCAATGAGCAGTTCTTC; CDR3aa: CASSFLTGQGVNEQFF
v_gene: TRBV5-4; d_gene: TRBD2; j_gene: TRBJ2-1; abundance: .; len: 16; CDR3nt: TGTGCCCTTGCAGACCGAGCGGGAGGGAAAAGCAATGAGCAGTTCTTC; CDR3aa: CALADRAGGKSNEQFF
v_gene: TRBV16; d_gene: .; j_gene: TRBJ2-2; abundance: .; len: 15; CDR3nt: TGTGCCAGCAGCCTGGGACCGGGATACACCGGGGAGCTGTTTTTT; CDR3aa: CASSLGPGYTGELFF
v_gene: TRBV5-5; d_gene: .; j_gene: TRBJ2-7; abundance: .; len: 18; CDR3nt: TGTGCCAGCAGCCTCGCGGTAGGCGTGGGGCAGGTAGTCTACGAGCAGTACTTC; CDR3aa: CASSLAVGVGQVVYEQYF
v_gene: TRBV11-2; d_gene: .; j_gene: TRBJ1-4; abundance: .; len: 13; CDR3nt: TGTGCCAGCAGCTTATACGTGGGTGAAAAACTGTTTTTT; CDR3aa: CASSLYVGEKLFF
v_gene: TRBV28; d_gene: .; j_gene: TRBJ2-3; abundance: .; len: 15; CDR3nt: TGTGCCAGCAGTTCCCAGAGGAGGGTCACAGATACGCAGTATTTT; CDR3aa: CASSSQRRVTDTQYF
v_gene: TRBV10-3; d_gene: .; j_gene: TRBJ2-7; abundance: .; len: 15; CDR3nt: TGTGCCATCAGTGGTAAGGACGGCAGCTCCTACGAGCAGTACTTC; CDR3aa: CAISGKDGSSYEQYF
v_gene: TRBV12-5; d_gene: TRBD1; j_gene: TRBJ2-7; abundance: once; len: 16; CDR3nt: TGTGCTAGTGGTTTGGTACTCGGACAGGACACCTACGAGCAGTACTTC; CDR3aa: CASGLVLGQDTYEQYF
v_gene: TRBV4-1; d_gene: TRBD2; j_gene: TRBJ2-1; abundance: .; len: 16; CDR3nt: TGCGCCAGCAGCCAAGAAGCCAGCGGGAGAAGGAATGAGCAGTTCTTC; CDR3aa: CASSQEASGRRNEQFF
v_gene: TRBV18; d_gene: TRBD2; j_gene: TRBJ2-2; abundance: few; len: 17; CDR3nt: TGTGCCAGCTCAGGACTAGCGGGAGGCCTAAACACCGGGGAGCTGTTTTTT; CDR3aa: CASSGLAGGLNTGELFF
v_gene: TRBV2; d_gene: .; j_gene: TRBJ1-2; abundance: .; len: 13; CDR3nt: TGTGCCAGCGGCCGAACAGGGAACTATGGCTACACCTTC; CDR3aa: CASGRTGNYGYTF
v_gene: TRBV28; d_gene: .; j_gene: TRBJ1-2; abundance: .; len: 14; CDR3nt: TGTGCCAGCAGTTTGGTAAAGGGGGGAGGTGGCTACACCTTC; CDR3aa: CASSLVKGGGGYTF
v_gene: TRBV5-6; d_gene: .; j_gene: TRBJ2-7; abundance: .; len: 15; CDR3nt: TGTGCCAGCAGCTTGAGGGCAGGGGGGCCTCGCGAGCAGTACTTC; CDR3aa: CASSLRAGGPREQYF
v_gene: TRBV5-1; d_gene: .; j_gene: TRBJ2-7; abundance: .; len: 14; CDR3nt: TGCGCCAGCAGCTCCATGGACAAGACCTACGAGCAGTACTTC; CDR3aa: CASSSMDKTYEQYF
v_gene: TRBV6-1; d_gene: .; j_gene: TRBJ1-4; abundance: .; len: 14; CDR3nt: TGTGCCAGCAGTCCCCGACAGTTTAATGAAAAACTGTTTTTT; CDR3aa: CASSPRQFNEKLFF
v_gene: TRBV5-6; d_gene: .; j_gene: TRBJ2-5; abundance: .; len: 16; CDR3nt: TGTGCCAGCAGCTTGAATCTTGGGCAGACCCAAGAGACCCAGTACTTC; CDR3aa: CASSLNLGQTQETQYF
v_gene: TRBV30; d_gene: .; j_gene: TRBJ2-7; abundance: .; len: 15; CDR3nt: TGTGCCTGGAGTGTGCTGCGGTTTGGGACCTACGAGCAGTACTTC; CDR3aa: CAWSVLRFGTYEQYF
v_gene: TRBV7-2; d_gene: .; j_gene: TRBJ1-2; abundance: .; len: 11; CDR3nt: TGTGCCAGCAGCTCGTTCTATGGCTACACCTTC; CDR3aa: CASSSFYGYTF
v_gene: TRBV9; d_gene: TRBD2; j_gene: TRBJ2-5; abundance: once; len: 16; CDR3nt: TGTGCCAGCAGCTCCGGGTTTGGCGGGGGGGAACAGACCCAGTACTTC; CDR3aa: CASSSGFGGGEQTQYF
v_gene: TRBV5-6; d_gene: TRBD2; j_gene: TRBJ2-7; abundance: .; len: 18; CDR3nt: TGTGCCAGCAGCTTAAGAAGGCTAGCGGGAGGGCGATCCTACGAGCAGTACTTC; CDR3aa: CASSLRRLAGGRSYEQYF
v_gene: TRBV2; d_gene: .; j_gene: TRBJ2-2; abundance: .; len: 13; CDR3nt: TGTGCCAGCACAGGGACGAACACCGGGGAGCTGTTTTTT; CDR3aa: CASTGTNTGELFF
v_gene: TRBV5-4; d_gene: TRBD1; j_gene: TRBJ1-2; abundance: once; len: 15; CDR3nt: TGTGCCAGCAGCTTGGGGACAGGGGTTAACTATGGCTACACCTTC; CDR3aa: CASSLGTGVNYGYTF
v_gene: TRBV18; d_gene: .; j_gene: TRBJ2-7; abundance: many; len: 12; CDR3nt: TGTGCCAGCTCACACTCGGGTGACGAGCAGTACTTC; CDR3aa: CASSHSGDEQYF
v_gene: TRBV11-2; d_gene: .; j_gene: TRBJ2-2; abundance: .; len: 12; CDR3nt: TGTGCCAGCAGCTTAAACACCGGGGAGCTGTTTTTT; CDR3aa: CASSLNTGELFF
v_gene: TRBV25-1; d_gene: TRBD1; j_gene: TRBJ1-1; abundance: .; len: 16; CDR3nt: TGTGCCAGCAGTGACCCGGACAGGGACGCGGGCACTGAAGCTTTCTTT; CDR3aa: CASSDPDRDAGTEAFF
v_gene: TRBV13; d_gene: .; j_gene: TRBJ1-5; abundance: few; len: 12; CDR3nt: TGTGCCAGCAGCTTACTTGGGGAGCCCCAGCATTTT; CDR3aa: CASSLLGEPQHF
v_gene: TRBV25-1; d_gene: TRBD2; j_gene: TRBJ2-2; abundance: .; len: 14; CDR3nt: TGTGCCAGCAGTGTCCCGGGAGGGGCCGGGGAGCTGTTTTTT; CDR3aa: CASSVPGGAGELFF
v_gene: TRBV30; d_gene: .; j_gene: TRBJ2-7; abundance: .; len: 12; CDR3nt: TGTGCCTGGAGTCCCCGTCGGGGGGAGCAGTACTTC; CDR3aa: CAWSPRRGEQYF
v_gene: TRBV6-1; d_gene: .; j_gene: TRBJ2-1; abundance: .; len: 15; CDR3nt: TGTGCCAGCAGTGTTAAGCGGCCATATTACAATGAGCAGTTCTTC; CDR3aa: CASSVKRPYYNEQFF
v_gene: TRBV5-5; d_gene: TRBD2; j_gene: TRBJ2-1; abundance: .; len: 15; CDR3nt: TGTGCCAGCAGCTTGGTACTAGCGGCCTACAATGAGCAGTTCTTC; CDR3aa: CASSLVLAAYNEQFF
v_gene: TRBV4-1; d_gene: .; j_gene: TRBJ1-6; abundance: .; len: 17; CDR3nt: TGCGCCAGCAGTCGCGAGCCGGGAGGGCTAGGGAATTCACCCCTCCACTTT; CDR3aa: CASSREPGGLGNSPLHF
v_gene: TRBV6-4; d_gene: .; j_gene: TRBJ1-4; abundance: once; len: 14; CDR3nt: TGTGCCAGCAGCCCCGGAGGGACGGGTGAAAAACTGTTTTTT; CDR3aa: CASSPGGTGEKLFF
v_gene: TRBV7-9; d_gene: TRBD1; j_gene: TRBJ1-2; abundance: .; len: 13; CDR3nt: TGTGCCAGCAGTTCCCAGACAGGGGACGGCTACACCTTC; CDR3aa: CASSSQTGDGYTF
v_gene: TRBV5-1; d_gene: .; j_gene: TRBJ2-6; abundance: .; len: 16; CDR3nt: TGCGCCAGCAGCTTGGTGGGCCCGCACGGGGCCAACGTCCTGACTTTC; CDR3aa: CASSLVGPHGANVLTF
v_gene: TRBV7-6; d_gene: .; j_gene: TRBJ1-1; abundance: .; len: 12; CDR3nt: TGTGCCAGCAGCTTAGCGCGCTCTGAAGCTTTCTTT; CDR3aa: CASSLARSEAFF
v_gene: TRBV2; d_gene: TRBD1; j_gene: TRBJ1-2; abundance: .; len: 15; CDR3nt: TGTGCCAGCAGTGACCAGCGGCAGGGGGTGCGTGGCTACACCTTC; CDR3aa: CASSDQRQGVRGYTF
v_gene: TRBV10-3; d_gene: .; j_gene: TRBJ1-1; abundance: once; len: 13; CDR3nt: TGTGCCATCAGTGAAGGTCAGAACACTGAAGCTTTCTTT; CDR3aa: CAISEGQNTEAFF
v_gene: TRBV18; d_gene: TRBD2; j_gene: TRBJ2-1; abundance: .; len: 16; CDR3nt: TGTGCCAGCTCACCATCGCTAGCGGGGGGGTGGAATGAGCAGTTCTTC; CDR3aa: CASSPSLAGGWNEQFF
v_gene: TRBV28; d_gene: TRBD2; j_gene: TRBJ2-7; abundance: .; len: 15; CDR3nt: TGTGCCAGCAGTTTTCGCGGGAGGGCCGGATACGAGCAGTACTTC; CDR3aa: CASSFRGRAGYEQYF
v_gene: TRBV6-1; d_gene: .; j_gene: TRBJ2-1; abundance: .; len: 13; CDR3nt: TGTGCCAGCAGTGGACAGTTAAACAATGAGCAGTTCTTC; CDR3aa: CASSGQLNNEQFF
v_gene: TRBV4-2; d_gene: TRBD1; j_gene: TRBJ2-1; abundance: .; len: 14; CDR3nt: TGTGCCAGCTCAGGGGGACAGGGGGCCAATGAGCAGTTCTTC; CDR3aa: CASSGGQGANEQFF